The clone carrying this T cell receptor beta chain has at least ten counts. Assay: immunoSEQ multiplex PCR; the TCRdb copy retains only in-frame clones and omits some. The sample shows tens of thousands of clones, about nine tenths of them seen only once. The data were obtained in a study of OX40 agonist ivuxolimab in advanced cancers. The germline V gene encodes CDR1 MDHEN and CDR2 SYDVKM. The V segment lost 7 bases and the J segment 5 bases; nucleotides outside the gene matches: 4. The CDR3 consists of 15 residues. This material consisted of CD4+ or CD8+ T cells sorted from blood, taken in a trial of the OX40 agonist ivuxolimab. This chain links TRBV28 with TRBJ2-3, with 15 nucleotides matching TRBD2. The origin of this receptor is an adult with an advanced solid tumor such as melanoma, head and neck, liver or kidney cancer. The CDR3 reads CASIRTSGREDTQYF. DNA of the CDR3: TGTGCCAGCATCAGGACTAGCGGGAGGGAAGATACGCAGTATTTT. Complete variable domain (other parts from reference TRBV28 and TRBJ2-3): DVKVTQSSRYLVKRTGEKVFLECVQDMDHENMFWYRQDPGLGLRLIYFSYDVKMKEKGDIPEGYSVSREKKERFSLILESASTNQTSMYLCASIRTSGREDTQYFGPGTRLTVL.